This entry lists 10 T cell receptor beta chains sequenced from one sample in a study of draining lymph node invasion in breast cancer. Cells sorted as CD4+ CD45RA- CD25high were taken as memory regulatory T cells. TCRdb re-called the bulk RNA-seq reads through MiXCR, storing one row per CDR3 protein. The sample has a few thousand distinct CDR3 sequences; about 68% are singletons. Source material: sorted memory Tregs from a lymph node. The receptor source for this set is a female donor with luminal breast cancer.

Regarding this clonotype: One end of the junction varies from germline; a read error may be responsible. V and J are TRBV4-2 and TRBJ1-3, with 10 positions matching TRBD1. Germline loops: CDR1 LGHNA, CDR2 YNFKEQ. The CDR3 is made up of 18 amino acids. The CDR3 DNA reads TGTGCCAGCGGCCAGCAGACGCCCGGGACAGGGGCTGGAAACACCATATATTTT. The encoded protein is CASGQQTPGTGAGNTIYF.

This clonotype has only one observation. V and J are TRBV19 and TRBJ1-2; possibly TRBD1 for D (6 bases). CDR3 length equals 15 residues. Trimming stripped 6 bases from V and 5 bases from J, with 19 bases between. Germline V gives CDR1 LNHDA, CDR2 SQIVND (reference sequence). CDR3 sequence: CASRGPGTFEYGYTF. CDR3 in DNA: TGTGCCAGTAGGGGCCCCGGGACATTCGAGTATGGCTACACCTTC.

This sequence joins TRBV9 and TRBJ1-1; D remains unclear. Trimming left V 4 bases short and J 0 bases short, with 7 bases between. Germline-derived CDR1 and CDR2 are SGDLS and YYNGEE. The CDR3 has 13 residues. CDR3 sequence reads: CASSLELNTEAFF. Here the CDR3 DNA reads TGTGCCAGCAGCCTCGAGTTGAACACTGAAGCTTTCTTT.

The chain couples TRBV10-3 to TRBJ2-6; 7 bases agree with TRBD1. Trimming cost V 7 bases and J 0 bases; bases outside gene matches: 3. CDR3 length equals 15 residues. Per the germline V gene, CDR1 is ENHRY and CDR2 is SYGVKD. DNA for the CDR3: TGTGCCATCAACCCAGGGGGCTCTGGGGCCAACGTCCTGACTTTC. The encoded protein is CAINPGGSGANVLTF.

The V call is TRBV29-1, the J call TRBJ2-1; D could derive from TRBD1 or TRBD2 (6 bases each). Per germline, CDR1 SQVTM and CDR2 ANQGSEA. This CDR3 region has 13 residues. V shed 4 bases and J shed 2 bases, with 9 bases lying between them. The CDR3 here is CSVGGTTYNEQFF. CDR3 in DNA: TGCAGCGTTGGCGGGACAACCTACAATGAGCAGTTCTTC.

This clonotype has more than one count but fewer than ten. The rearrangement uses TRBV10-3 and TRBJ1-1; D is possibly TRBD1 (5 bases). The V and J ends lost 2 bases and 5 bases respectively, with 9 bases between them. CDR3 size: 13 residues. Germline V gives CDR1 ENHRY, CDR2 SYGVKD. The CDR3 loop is CAISEDSDTEAFF. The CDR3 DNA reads TGTGCCATCAGTGAGGACAGTGATACTGAAGCTTTCTTT.

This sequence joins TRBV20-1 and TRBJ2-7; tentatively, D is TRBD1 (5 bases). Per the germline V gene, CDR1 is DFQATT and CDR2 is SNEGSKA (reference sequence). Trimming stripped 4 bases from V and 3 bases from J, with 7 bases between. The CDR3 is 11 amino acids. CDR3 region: CSANQGYEQYV. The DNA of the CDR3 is TGCAGTGCTAACCAGGGCTACGAGCAGTACGTC.

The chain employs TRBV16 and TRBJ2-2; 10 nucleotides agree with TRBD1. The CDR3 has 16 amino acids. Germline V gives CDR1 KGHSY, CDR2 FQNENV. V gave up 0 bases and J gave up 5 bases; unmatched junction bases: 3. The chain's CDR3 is CASSQSRQGATGELFF. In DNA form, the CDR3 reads TGTGCCAGCAGCCAATCCCGACAGGGGGCGACCGGGGAGCTGTTTTTT.

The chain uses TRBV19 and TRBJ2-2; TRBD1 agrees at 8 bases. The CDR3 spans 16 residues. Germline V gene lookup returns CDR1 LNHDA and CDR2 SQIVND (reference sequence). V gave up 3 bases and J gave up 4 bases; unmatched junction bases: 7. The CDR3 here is CASSIQGQEVTGELFF. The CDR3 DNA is TGTGCCAGTAGTATTCAGGGACAGGAAGTCACCGGGGAGCTGTTTTTT.

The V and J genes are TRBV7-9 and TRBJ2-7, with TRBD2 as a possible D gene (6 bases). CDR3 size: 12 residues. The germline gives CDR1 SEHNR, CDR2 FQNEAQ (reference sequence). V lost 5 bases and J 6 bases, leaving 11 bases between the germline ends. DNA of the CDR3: TGTGCCAGCAGCAACCCGCGGGGCGAGCAGTACTTC. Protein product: CASSNPRGEQYF.